A selection of T cell receptor beta chains follows, all from one sample in a study of cytomegalovirus exposure and HLA in healthy donors. Assay used: immunoSEQ multiplex PCR; TCRdb lists only in-frame clones, some missing. The repertoire holds 80,000 to 95,000 clones, about 74% seen once, with over 12% in the top ten. The sequencing sample was made of PBMCs. The receptors were gathered from a woman aged 50 to 65 in good health and CMV-seropositive. Each CDR3 is given with its conserved first and last residue. A D gene is named only where the DNA matches it firmly. The size entry is marked missing in some rows and otherwise reads once, few, many or a size class.

TRBJ1-2,.,.,TRBV21-1,TGTGCCAGCAGCAAAGCCATAAGGACAGGGGTCGGCTATGGCTACACCTTC,CASSKAIRTGVGYGYTF
TRBJ2-1,TRBD2,.,TRBV30,TGTGCCTGGAGCGAGGGACTAGCGGGAGGGCCAGGGAATGAGCAGTTCTTC,CAWSEGLAGGPGNEQFF
TRBJ1-1,TRBD1,.,TRBV18,TGTGCCAGCTCACTGAAACAGGGGACTGAAGCTTTCTTT,CASSLKQGTEAFF
TRBJ2-7,.,.,TRBV7-6,TGTGCCAGCAGCTTAGCGCACGGTACGTCCTACGAGCAGTACTTC,CASSLAHGTSYEQYF
TRBJ2-1,.,few,TRBV4-1,TGCGCCAGCAGCCAAGAGGAGCTAGCGATGAGTGAGCAGTTCTTC,CASSQEELAMSEQFF
TRBJ2-7,TRBD2,.,TRBV18,TGTGCCAGCGGGAGCGGGAGCAGCTACGAGCAGTACTTC,CASGSGSSYEQYF
TRBJ2-1,.,once,TRBV4-2,TGTGCCAGCAGCCCTGGGGCCGGGTCGCGTCTGGCCAATGAGCAGTTCTTC,CASSPGAGSRLANEQFF
TRBJ2-1,TRBD2,.,TRBV6-5,TGTGCCAGCAGTTTAGCGGGAGGTACGAATGAGCAGTTCTTC,CASSLAGGTNEQFF
TRBJ2-2,.,.,TRBV29-1,TGCAGCGTCTCGGACTCAGGGGAGCTGTTTTTT,CSVSDSGELFF
TRBJ2-7,TRBD1,few,TRBV6-5,TGTGCCAGCAGTCTGGACAGGCGGACCTACGAGCAGTACTTC,CASSLDRRTYEQYF
TRBJ1-2,TRBD1,.,TRBV19,TGTGCCAGTTCCCTGGCAGGGGGAGGCTACACCTTC,CASSLAGGGYTF
TRBJ1-5,.,.,TRBV7-2,TGTGCCAGCAGCTTATGGGGAGGGGGAGTCGATCAGCCCCAGCATTTT,CASSLWGGGVDQPQHF
TRBJ1-2,.,few,TRBV9,TGTGCCAGCAGCGTAGATGGCAGACTTATTAACTATGGCTACACCTTC,CASSVDGRLINYGYTF
TRBJ2-1,TRBD2,.,TRBV15,TGTGCCACCAGCAGAGATGAACTAGCGGGATACAATGAGCAGTTCTTC,CATSRDELAGYNEQFF
TRBJ2-1,TRBD2,once,TRBV2,TGTGCCAGCAGCCCGGGACTAGCGGACAATGGGCAGTTCTTC,CASSPGLADNGQFF
TRBJ1-1,.,.,TRBV19,TGTGCCAGTAGTGTAATAGGAGGAACTGAAGCTTTCTTT,CASSVIGGTEAFF
TRBJ2-1,TRBD2,few,TRBV2,TGTGCCAGCACTTCGTTAGCGGGAGGAAAATACAATGAGCAGTTCTTC,CASTSLAGGKYNEQFF
TRBJ1-2,.,once,TRBV19,TGTGCCAGTACCTCTTATACGGGTGGCTACACCTTC,CASTSYTGGYTF
TRBJ2-7,TRBD2,.,TRBV5-1,TGCGCCAGCAGCTTGCAGGGACTAGCGGGAGGGTCCGAGCAGTACTTC,CASSLQGLAGGSEQYF
TRBJ2-1,TRBD2,.,TRBV7-3,TGTGCCAGCAGCTCGCGGACTAGCGCCGACAATGAGCAGTTCTTC,CASSSRTSADNEQFF
TRBJ2-7,TRBD2,.,TRBV2,TGTGCCAGCAGTTGGACTAGCGAGAAATCCTACGAGCAGTACTTC,CASSWTSEKSYEQYF
TRBJ2-3,TRBD1,.,TRBV7-9,TGTGCCGTCACCGGGACAGGGAGGACAGATACGCAGTATTTT,CAVTGTGRTDTQYF
TRBJ2-7,.,.,TRBV5-5,TGTGCCAGCAGCTTGCAATTTACCAGGGACGAGCAGTACTTC,CASSLQFTRDEQYF
TRBJ2-7,TRBD2,.,TRBV2,TGTGCCAGCAGTGAATATGGCGGGGGGATCGAGCAGTACTTC,CASSEYGGGIEQYF
TRBJ2-3,.,.,TRBV11-2,TGTGCCAGCAGCCTATTAGGAGGGCCCGATACGCAGTATTTT,CASSLLGGPDTQYF
TRBJ2-5,.,.,TRBV9,TGTGCCAGCAGCGTAGCAGGGGGGGAGACCCAGTACTTC,CASSVAGGETQYF
TRBJ1-1,.,medium-sized,TRBV30,TGTGCCTGGAGTGTACTGTCAGGAGAAGCTTTCTTT,CAWSVLSGEAFF
TRBJ1-3,TRBD1,once,TRBV27,TGTGCCAGCAGTCCATATACAGGGGGCCGAAACACCATATATTTT,CASSPYTGGRNTIYF
TRBJ1-6,TRBD1,.,TRBV28,TGTGCCAGCAGTTTATGGGGGACAGGGGCTAATTCACCCCTCCACTTT,CASSLWGTGANSPLHF
TRBJ1-5,TRBD1,.,TRBV28,TGTGCCAGCAGTTCAGGGGGCTCAAGTCAGCCCCAGCATTTT,CASSSGGSSQPQHF
TRBJ1-2,TRBD1,.,TRBV5-1,TGCGCCAGCAGCCGGGACAGCCGTAACTATGGCTACACCTTC,CASSRDSRNYGYTF
TRBJ2-2,.,.,TRBV6-5,TGTGCCAGCAGTTTGCAGGGCGCGAACACCGGGGAGCTGTTTTTT,CASSLQGANTGELFF
TRBJ2-4,.,.,TRBV11-2,TGTGCCAGCAGCTCAACGGTGGCCAAAAACATTCAGTACTTC,CASSSTVAKNIQYF
TRBJ2-7,.,.,TRBV6-5,TGTGCCAGCAGTAACAGGGAGAAGCAGTACTTC,CASSNREKQYF
TRBJ2-5,.,.,TRBV7-3,TGTGCCAGCAGCTTAGGCAGAAAAGAGACCCAGTACTTC,CASSLGRKETQYF
TRBJ1-1,.,.,TRBV5-1,TGCGCCAGCAGCACCGGACAGTTATCTGCTGAAGCTTTCTTT,CASSTGQLSAEAFF
TRBJ1-1,.,.,TRBV7-3,TGTGCCAGCAGCCGGCGGGCGGGCACTGAAGCTTTCTTT,CASSRRAGTEAFF
TRBJ2-2,.,.,TRBV30,TGTGCCTGGACTTGGAGATGGCGGGAGCTGTTTTTT,CAWTWRWRELFF
TRBJ1-6,.,.,TRBV19,TGTGCCAGTAGTAACCTCGGAGGGCATCGTAATTCACCCCTCCACTTT,CASSNLGGHRNSPLHF
TRBJ2-1,.,few,TRBV2,TGTGCCAGCAGTCGGGGGGCAGACACCTACAATGAGCAGTTCTTC,CASSRGADTYNEQFF
TRBJ2-3,.,.,TRBV9,TGTGCCAGCAGCGTAGGGGCCCATAACACAGATACGCAGTATTTT,CASSVGAHNTDTQYF
TRBJ1-3,.,few,TRBV11-2,TGTGCCAGCAGCTTAGTCGGGTTTAACTCTGGAAACACCATATATTTT,CASSLVGFNSGNTIYF
TRBJ2-7,TRBD1,.,TRBV7-2,TGTGCCAGCAGCTTAGACAGGGGGAACGGCCACGAGCAGTACTTC,CASSLDRGNGHEQYF
TRBJ1-2,.,.,TRBV5-1,TGCGCCAGCAGCGGGGGGGACAATGGGGACTATGGCTACACCTTC,CASSGGDNGDYGYTF
TRBJ2-2,TRBD2,.,TRBV19,TGTGCCAGTAGTATAGGGGACAGTCAAGTTCTAGCGGGAGAGGTCACCGGGGAGCTGTTTTTT,CASSIGDSQVLAGEVTGELFF
TRBJ1-1,.,.,TRBV4-2,TGTGCCAGCAGCCAATCACCGACAGGGAACACTGAAGCTTTCTTT,CASSQSPTGNTEAFF
TRBJ2-3,TRBD1,.,TRBV9,TGTGCCAGCAGCATAAGACAGGGGGCTGGCACAGATACGCAGTATTTT,CASSIRQGAGTDTQYF
TRBJ2-2,.,.,TRBV7-6,TGTGCCAGCAGCTTAGGGGGCGGAGCCACCGGGGAGCTGTTTTTT,CASSLGGGATGELFF
TRBJ2-7,TRBD2,once,TRBV27,TGTGCCAGCAGTCTCAGGACTAGCGGGAGCTCATTAGTCTACGAGCAGTACTTC,CASSLRTSGSSLVYEQYF
TRBJ2-3,.,.,TRBV5-5,TGTGCCAGCAGCCAGGTCCAGGGGACAACAGATACGCAGTATTTT,CASSQVQGTTDTQYF
TRBJ2-7,.,.,TRBV6-5,TGTGCCAGCAGTAGGGGGACCGGCGAGCAGTACTTC,CASSRGTGEQYF
TRBJ1-2,TRBD1,.,TRBV28,TGTGCCAGCAGTTTAATCTCGGGTGCGGGACAGGGGATAAGTCACTATGGCTACACCTTC,CASSLISGAGQGISHYGYTF
TRBJ1-1,.,few,TRBV7-9,TGTGCCAGCAGCCTAGCGGAGCGGGTCAACACTGAAGCTTTCTTT,CASSLAERVNTEAFF